This T cell receptor (beta chain) was documented in a study of T cell therapy after organ transplantation. As to time point: 20-29 weeks after completion of therapy. The CDR3 covers 15 residues. Germline V gene lookup returns CDR1 PRHDT and CDR2 FYEKMQ (reference sequence). Trimming took off 2 bases at V and 0 bases at J, with 5 bases between the two ends. Findings and limits, study-wide: Nonresponder repertoires showed strong pretherapy expansions, barely changing post-therapy. Lower pretherapy CD8 clonality went with larger post-therapy fold change.

Only in-frame clones appear in the TCRdb table, and some are missing; sequencing was by immunoSEQ multiplex PCR. The table lists about 18,000 clones, 85% of them singletons. This clone was observed a handful of times. Its antigen is still unknown. The chain employs TRBV13 and TRBJ2-6; D gene unclear. This TCR was sampled from a human patient who had received a solid organ transplant and had CMV disease. The graft donor may account for some of the T cells. The source was CD8+ T cells from blood, collected after autologous CMV-specific T cell therapy. The CDR3 reads CASSLTGSGANVLTF. Written as DNA, the CDR3 is TGTGCCAGCAGCTTAACCGGCTCTGGGGCCAACGTCCTGACTTTC.